The rows below give T cell receptor beta chains drawn from one sample of a study of post-analysis software for immune sequencing data. MiXCR was run by TCRdb on the PCR reads, yielding one entry per CDR3 protein. The repertoire holds approximately 770,000 distinct CDR3 sequences, with under 60% as singletons. The sequencing input was blood. These receptors were obtained from a girl aged 10-17 years with multiple sclerosis. Each CDR3 is given with its conserved first and last residue. D genes are given only for firm matches. The size field is filled for only some rows; it gives once, few, many or a size class.

len,v_gene,j_gene,d_gene,abundance,CDR3aa,CDR3nt
14,TRBV4-2,TRBJ2-1,TRBD2,-,CASSHYSGSDEQFF,TGTGCCAGCAGCCATTATAGCGGGAGCGATGAGCAGTTCTTC
13,TRBV29-1,TRBJ1-1,TRBD1,-,CSVRGTVNTEAFF,TGCAGCGTCCGCGGGACAGTGAACACTGAAGCTTTCTTT
17,TRBV6-1,TRBJ2-1,TRBD2,-,CASSEAPSGSSYNEQFF,TGTGCCAGCAGTGAAGCTCCTAGCGGGAGTTCATACAATGAGCAGTTCTTC
12,TRBV29-1,TRBJ1-2,-,-,CSVRPGESGYTF,TGCAGCGTTCGGCCAGGGGAAAGTGGCTACACCTTC
12,TRBV11-2,TRBJ2-3,-,-,CASTTAGDTQYF,TGTGCCAGCACCACCGCCGGAGATACGCAGTATTTT
16,TRBV4-2,TRBJ1-2,-,-,CASSHNMRQGRGGYTF,TGTGCCAGCAGCCACAACATGAGGCAGGGAAGAGGGGGCTACACCTTC
16,TRBV4-1,TRBJ2-5,-,-,CASSQSLAQKRETQYF,TGCGCCAGCAGCCAGTCACTAGCACAGAAAAGGGAGACCCAGTACTTC
15,TRBV20-1,TRBJ2-5,TRBD1,-,CSARALGQAEETQYF,TGCAGTGCTAGAGCTCTGGGACAGGCCGAAGAGACCCAGTACTTC
15,TRBV30,TRBJ1-6,-,-,CAWSALTARNSPLHF,TGTGCCTGGAGTGCCCTTACAGCGAGAAATTCACCCCTCCACTTT
13,TRBV20-1,TRBJ1-1,-,-,CSVTGTENTEAFF,TGCAGTGTCACCGGGACGGAGAACACTGAAGCTTTCTTT
16,TRBV12-3/TRBV12-4,TRBJ2-1,TRBD2,-,CASSDPLAGGPNEQFF,TGTGCCAGCAGTGACCCTCTAGCGGGAGGGCCGAATGAGCAGTTCTTC
12,TRBV30,TRBJ2-1,-,-,CAWGGSYNEQFF,TGTGCCTGGGGGGGATCCTACAATGAGCAGTTCTTC
16,TRBV6-5,TRBJ2-7,TRBD2,-,CASSYSALAGAYEQYF,TGTGCCAGCAGTTACTCGGCGCTAGCGGGAGCCTACGAGCAGTACTTC
17,TRBV7-8,TRBJ1-2,TRBD1,-,CASSLGTLGQTNYGYTF,TGTGCCAGCAGCTTAGGGACACTGGGACAGACTAACTATGGCTACACCTTC
14,TRBV6-5,TRBJ1-1,-,few,CASSAIGPNTEAFF,TGTGCCAGCAGTGCGATCGGGCCTAACACTGAAGCTTTCTTT
14,TRBV10-3,TRBJ2-7,-,few,CAISSTEDSYEQYF,TGTGCCATCAGTTCAACAGAGGACTCCTACGAGCAGTACTTC
14,TRBV27,TRBJ2-3,TRBD1,-,CASTSTGGTDTQYF,TGTGCCAGCACTTCCACAGGGGGCACAGATACGCAGTATTTT
20,TRBV20-1,TRBJ2-1,TRBD2,-,CSATTASGRKYWAVYNEQFF,TGCAGTGCTACGACCGCTAGCGGGAGGAAATACTGGGCGGTCTACAATGAGCAGTTCTTC
16,TRBV19,TRBJ2-7,-,-,CASSIPGGRSSYEQYF,TGTGCCAGTAGTATTCCTGGGGGACGGAGCTCCTACGAGCAGTACTTC
13,TRBV24-1,TRBJ1-2,TRBD1,-,CATRGQGAEGYTF,TGTGCCACGAGGGGACAGGGGGCGGAGGGCTACACCTTC
18,TRBV20-1,TRBJ2-4,TRBD2,few,CSARVSPLAGATKNIQYF,TGCAGTGCTAGAGTCTCCCCACTAGCGGGAGCGACCAAAAACATTCAGTACTTC
14,TRBV6-5,TRBJ1-2,-,few,CASSYGRFGYGYTF,TGTGCCAGCAGTTACGGCAGGTTTGGCTATGGCTACACCTTC
21,TRBV2,TRBJ1-1,TRBD1,-,CASTPSTGTGRLAFLNTEAFF,TGTGCCAGCACCCCGTCCACCGGGACAGGGAGGCTGGCCTTCCTGAACACTGAAGCTTTCTTT
17,TRBV4-2,TRBJ2-1,TRBD2,few,CASSQDELAGVYNEQFF,TGTGCCAGCAGCCAAGATGAGTTGGCGGGAGTTTACAATGAGCAGTTCTTC
14,TRBV20-1,TRBJ1-2,TRBD1,-,CSARDGTGLYGYTF,TGCAGTGCTCGAGACGGGACAGGGCTTTATGGCTACACCTTC
13,TRBV12-3/TRBV12-4,TRBJ2-1,TRBD1,-,CASSRDRDNEQFF,TGTGCCAGCAGTCGGGACAGGGACAATGAGCAGTTCTTC
16,TRBV4-1,TRBJ1-3,-,once,CASSLDPLYSGNTIYF,TGCGCCAGCAGTCTGGACCCCCTCTACTCTGGAAACACCATATATTTT
17,TRBV28,TRBJ2-3,TRBD2,many,CASSGVIRLAGADTQYF,TGTGCCAGCAGTGGGGTGATAAGACTAGCGGGAGCAGATACGCAGTATTTT
15,TRBV15,TRBJ2-7,-,-,CATSRDPIESYEQYF,TGTGCCACCAGCAGAGATCCTATAGAATCCTACGAGCAGTACTTC
15,TRBV12-3/TRBV12-4,TRBJ2-1,-,few,CASSPDGGSYNEQFF,TGTGCCAGCAGCCCCGACGGTGGGTCCTACAATGAGCAGTTCTTC
16,TRBV11-1,TRBJ2-7,-,few,CASSPDVGAVLYEQYF,TGTGCCAGCAGCCCAGACGTGGGCGCCGTCCTTTACGAGCAGTACTTC
15,TRBV5-5,TRBJ2-7,-,-,CASSRDPDSPYEQYF,TGTGCCAGCAGCCGCGACCCCGACAGCCCTTACGAGCAGTACTTC
20,TRBV28,TRBJ1-5,-,few,CASSLRRRRGRTDSNQPQHF,TGTGCCAGCAGTTTAAGACGCCGCAGGGGCCGAACCGATAGCAATCAGCCCCAGCATTTT
16,TRBV7-2,TRBJ2-1,TRBD2,-,CASSFVAVGLANEQFF,TGTGCCAGCAGCTTTGTAGCGGTCGGACTAGCCAATGAGCAGTTCTTC
15,TRBV7-9,TRBJ2-3,-,few,CASSFGTLRTDTQYF,TGTGCCAGCAGCTTCGGGACACTGCGCACAGATACGCAGTATTTT
15,TRBV7-2,TRBJ1-2,-,few,CASSPRDTDGYGYTF,TGTGCCAGCAGCCCCCGGGACACGGACGGGTATGGCTACACCTTC
14,TRBV28,TRBJ1-5,-,once,CASRDGGRNQPQHF,TGTGCCAGCAGGGATGGGGGGAGGAATCAGCCCCAGCATTTT
13,TRBV20-1,TRBJ2-7,-,-,CSARRPSSYEQYF,TGCAGTGCTAGAAGACCCAGCTCCTACGAGCAGTACTTC
15,TRBV6-4,TRBJ2-1,TRBD1,few,CASSETGNSYNEQFF,TGTGCCAGCAGTGAGACAGGGAATTCCTACAATGAGCAGTTCTTC
13,TRBV24-1,TRBJ2-2,-,once,CATESDVTGELFF,TGTGCCACCGAATCCGATGTAACCGGGGAGCTGTTTTTT
14,TRBV7-2,TRBJ2-5,-,few,CASSSRVGQETQYF,TGTGCCAGCAGCTCCCGGGTGGGGCAAGAGACCCAGTACTTC
12,TRBV20-1,TRBJ1-2,TRBD1,few,CSARTGDWGYTF,TGCAGTGCTAGGACAGGGGATTGGGGCTACACCTTC
18,TRBV12-3/TRBV12-4,TRBJ2-6,TRBD2,-,CASSRKREHFSGANVLTF,TGTGCCAGCAGCCGGAAGCGGGAGCACTTCTCTGGGGCCAACGTCCTGACCTTC
15,TRBV6-4,TRBJ2-7,-,few,CASSGIRVQPYEQYF,TGTGCCAGCAGTGGCATCCGGGTCCAACCCTACGAGCAGTACTTC
13,TRBV7-8,TRBJ2-7,TRBD1,-,CASSARTGDEQYF,TGTGCCAGCAGCGCCCGGACAGGGGACGAGCAGTACTTC
16,TRBV20-1,TRBJ2-1,TRBD2,-,CSARDPLSGSPDEQFF,TGCAGTGCTAGAGATCCCCTCAGCGGGAGCCCGGATGAGCAGTTCTTC
15,TRBV20-1,TRBJ2-1,TRBD2,-,CSARDRGGGPNEQFF,TGCAGTGCTAGAGATAGGGGCGGGGGGCCCAATGAGCAGTTCTTC
15,TRBV12-3/TRBV12-4,TRBJ2-5,TRBD1,many,CASSLPYRGRETQYF,TGTGCCAGCAGTTTGCCGTACAGGGGTCGGGAGACCCAGTACTTC
15,TRBV7-3,TRBJ2-1,TRBD2,-,CASRPQPGLAPEQFF,TGTGCCAGCAGGCCTCAACCGGGACTAGCGCCAGAGCAGTTCTTC
13,TRBV27,TRBJ1-1,-,-,CASLGGLDTEAFF,TGTGCCAGCTTAGGGGGGCTGGACACTGAAGCTTTCTTT